What follows are 3 T cell receptor beta chains derived from one specimen sequenced in a study of T cell responses to AZD1222 COVID-19 vaccine. The repertoire was sequenced with immunoSEQ multiplex PCR; TCRdb's copy has only in-frame clones and lacks some. This table has 80,000 to 100,000 clones, approximately 88% appearing once. Sequencing used peripheral blood, obtained on day 0 of AZD1222 vaccination. The receptor set was obtained from an adult in good health.

This clone was seen just once. This rearrangement joins TRBV28 to TRBJ1-4; D perhaps matches TRBD1 (5 bases). Trimming pared 10 bases from V and 4 bases from J, leaving 10 bases between. CDR3 length equals 12 residues. Germline values: CDR1 MDHEN, CDR2 SYDVKM. The DNA of the CDR3 is TGTGCCACCTCAGGGAATAATGAAAAACTGTTTTTT. Translated: CATSGNNEKLFF.

The chain employs TRBV6-5 and TRBJ1-1, with a tentative D call TRBD1 (5 bases). Germline lookup yields CDR1 MNHEY and CDR2 SVGAGI. This CDR3 has 14 amino acids. V lost 7 bases and J lost 0, with 12 bases in between. The CDR3 reads CASTLQAMNTEAFF. DNA for the CDR3: TGTGCCAGCACCTTACAGGCAATGAACACTGAAGCTTTCTTT.

This clone was seen only once. The chain joins TRBV28 to TRBJ2-1, with 8 bases aligning to TRBD2. Trimming at V came to 6 bases and at J to 9 bases, leaving 4 bases not matched to a gene. Germline CDR1 is MDHEN and CDR2 is SYDVKM. The length of the CDR3 is 12 residues. The CDR3 DNA reads as TGTGCCAGCAGCGGGAGGGCCGCTGAGCAGTTCTTC. This encodes CASSGRAAEQFF.